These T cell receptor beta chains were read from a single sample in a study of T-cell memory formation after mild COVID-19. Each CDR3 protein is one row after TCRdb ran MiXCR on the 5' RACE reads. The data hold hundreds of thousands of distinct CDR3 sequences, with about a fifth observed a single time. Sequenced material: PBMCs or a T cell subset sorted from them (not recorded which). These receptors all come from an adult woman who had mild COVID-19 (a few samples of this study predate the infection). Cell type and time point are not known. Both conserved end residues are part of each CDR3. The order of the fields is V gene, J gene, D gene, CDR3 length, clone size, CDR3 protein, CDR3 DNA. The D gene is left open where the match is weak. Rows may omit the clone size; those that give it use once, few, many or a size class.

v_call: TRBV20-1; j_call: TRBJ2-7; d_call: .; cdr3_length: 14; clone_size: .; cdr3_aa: CSAPTRTGGDEQYF; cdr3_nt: TGCAGTGCCCCGACCCGGACGGGGGGCGACGAGCAGTACTTC
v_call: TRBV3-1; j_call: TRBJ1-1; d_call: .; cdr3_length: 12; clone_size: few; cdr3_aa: CASSLKNTEAFF; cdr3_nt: TGTGCCAGCAGCTTAAAGAACACTGAAGCTTTCTTT
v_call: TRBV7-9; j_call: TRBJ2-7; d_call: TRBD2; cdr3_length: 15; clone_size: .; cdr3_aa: CASSPGTSGRDEQYF; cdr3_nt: TGTGCCAGCAGCCCGGGGACTAGCGGGAGAGACGAGCAGTACTTC
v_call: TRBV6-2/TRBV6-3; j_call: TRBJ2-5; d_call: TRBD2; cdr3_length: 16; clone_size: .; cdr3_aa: CASSYGLAGGQETQYF; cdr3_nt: TGTGCCAGCAGTTACGGGCTAGCGGGGGGACAAGAGACCCAGTACTTC
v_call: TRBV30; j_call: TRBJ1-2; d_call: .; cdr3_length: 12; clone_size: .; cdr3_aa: CAWSVRNYGYTF; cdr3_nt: TGTGCCTGGAGCGTCAGGAACTATGGCTACACCTTC
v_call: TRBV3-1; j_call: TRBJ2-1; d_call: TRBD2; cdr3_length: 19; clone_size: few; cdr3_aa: CASSQGTSGGTIIYNEQFF; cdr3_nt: TGTGCCAGCAGCCAAGGGACTAGCGGGGGGACAATAATTTACAATGAGCAGTTCTTC
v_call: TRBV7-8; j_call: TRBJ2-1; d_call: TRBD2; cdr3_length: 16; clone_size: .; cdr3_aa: CASSRRATSGYNEQFF; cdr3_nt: TGTGCCAGCAGTCGGAGGGCGACTAGCGGGTACAATGAGCAGTTCTTC
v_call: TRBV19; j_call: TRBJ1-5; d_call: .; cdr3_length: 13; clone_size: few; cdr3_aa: CASSPISNQPQHF; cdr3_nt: TGTGCCAGTAGTCCCATTAGCAATCAGCCCCAGCATTTT
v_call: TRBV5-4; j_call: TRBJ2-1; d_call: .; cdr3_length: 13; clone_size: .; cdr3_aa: CASSLALQETQFF; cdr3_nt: TGTGCCAGCAGCTTGGCCTTGCAGGAGACGCAGTTCTTC
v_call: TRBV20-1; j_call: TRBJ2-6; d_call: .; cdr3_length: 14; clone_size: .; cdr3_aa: CSARGGAGANVLTF; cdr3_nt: TGCAGTGCTAGAGGGGGAGCCGGGGCCAACGTCCTGACTTTC
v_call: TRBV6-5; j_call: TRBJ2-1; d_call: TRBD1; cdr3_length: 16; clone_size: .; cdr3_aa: CASSEPGTGSYNEQFF; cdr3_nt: TGTGCCAGCAGTGAACCTGGGACAGGGTCCTACAATGAGCAGTTCTTC
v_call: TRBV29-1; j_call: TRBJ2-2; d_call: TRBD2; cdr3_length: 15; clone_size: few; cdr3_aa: CSVERAGLNTGELFF; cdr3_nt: TGCAGCGTTGAAAGAGCGGGACTCAACACCGGGGAGCTGTTTTTT
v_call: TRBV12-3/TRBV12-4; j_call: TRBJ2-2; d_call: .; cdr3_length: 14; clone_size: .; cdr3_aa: CASSLGVRTGELFF; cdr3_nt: TGTGCCAGCAGTTTAGGGGTGCGGACCGGGGAGCTGTTTTTT
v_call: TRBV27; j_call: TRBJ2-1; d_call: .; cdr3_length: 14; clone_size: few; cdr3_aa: CASKLTSNYNEQFF; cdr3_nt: TGTGCCAGCAAACTTACTAGCAACTACAATGAGCAGTTCTTC
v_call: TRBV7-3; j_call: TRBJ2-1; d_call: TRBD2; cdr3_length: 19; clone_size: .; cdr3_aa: CASSLAGLAGGNSYNEQFF; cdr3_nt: TGTGCCAGCAGCTTAGCCGGACTAGCGGGAGGGAACTCCTACAATGAGCAGTTCTTC
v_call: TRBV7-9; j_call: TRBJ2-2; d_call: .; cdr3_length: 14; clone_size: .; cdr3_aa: CASSMGANTGELFF; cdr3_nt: TGTGCCAGCTCGATGGGTGCGAACACCGGGGAGCTGTTTTTT
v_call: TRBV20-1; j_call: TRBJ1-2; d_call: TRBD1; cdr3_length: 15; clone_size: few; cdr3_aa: CSARGTGAQLHGYTF; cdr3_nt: TGCAGTGCTAGGGGGACAGGGGCGCAGTTGCATGGCTACACCTTC
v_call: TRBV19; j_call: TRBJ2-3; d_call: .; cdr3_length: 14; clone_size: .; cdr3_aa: CASSMWSSTDTQYF; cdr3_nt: TGTGCCAGTAGTATGTGGAGTAGCACAGATACGCAGTATTTT